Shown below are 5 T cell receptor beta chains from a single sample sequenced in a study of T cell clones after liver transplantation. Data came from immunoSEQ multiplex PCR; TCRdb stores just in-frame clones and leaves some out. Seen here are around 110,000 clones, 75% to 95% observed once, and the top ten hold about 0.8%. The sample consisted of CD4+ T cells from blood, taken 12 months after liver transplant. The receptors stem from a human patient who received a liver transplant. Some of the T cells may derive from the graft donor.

The CDR3 coding sequence is TGTGCCAGCAGCTTAACGCCAGGGGAGGTTGCTACGAACACCGGGGAGCTGTTTTTT. This codes for CASSLTPGEVATNTGELFF. This rearrangement joins TRBV7-3 to TRBJ2-2; D could derive from TRBD1 or TRBD2 (6 bases each). CDR3 length: 19 amino acids. V was cut by 0 bases and J by 0 bases, with 17 bases left in between. Germline V lookup: CDR1 SGHTA, CDR2 FQGTGA.

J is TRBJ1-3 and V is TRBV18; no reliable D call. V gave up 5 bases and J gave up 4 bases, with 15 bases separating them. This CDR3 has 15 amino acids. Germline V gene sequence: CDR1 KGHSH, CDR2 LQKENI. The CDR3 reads CASSESPGPGNTIYF. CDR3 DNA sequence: TGTGCCAGCTCAGAGTCGCCCGGACCAGGAAACACCATATATTTT.

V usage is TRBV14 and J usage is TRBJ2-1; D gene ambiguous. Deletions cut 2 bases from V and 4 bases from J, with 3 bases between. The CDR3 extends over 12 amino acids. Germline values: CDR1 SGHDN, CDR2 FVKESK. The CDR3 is CASSQRYNEQFF. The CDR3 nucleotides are TGTGCCAGCAGCCAACGATACAATGAGCAGTTCTTC. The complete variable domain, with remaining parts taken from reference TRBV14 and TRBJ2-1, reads EAGVTQFPSHSVIEKGQTVTLRCDPISGHDNLYWYRRVMGKEIKFLLHFVKESKQDESGMPNNRFLAERTGGTYSTLKVQPAELEDSGVYFCASSQRYNEQFFGPGTRLTVL.

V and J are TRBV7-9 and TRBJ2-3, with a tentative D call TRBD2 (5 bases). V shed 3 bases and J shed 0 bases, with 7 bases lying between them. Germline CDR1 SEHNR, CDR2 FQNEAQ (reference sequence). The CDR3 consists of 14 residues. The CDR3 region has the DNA TGTGCCAGCAGCTTCGCGGGTAGCACAGATACGCAGTATTTT. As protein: CASSFAGSTDTQYF.

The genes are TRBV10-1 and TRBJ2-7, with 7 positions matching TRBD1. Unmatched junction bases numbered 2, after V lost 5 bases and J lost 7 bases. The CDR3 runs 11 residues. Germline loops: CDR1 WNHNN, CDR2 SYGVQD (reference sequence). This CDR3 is CASSSGGEQYF. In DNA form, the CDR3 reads TGCGCCAGCAGTTCAGGGGGTGAGCAGTACTTC.